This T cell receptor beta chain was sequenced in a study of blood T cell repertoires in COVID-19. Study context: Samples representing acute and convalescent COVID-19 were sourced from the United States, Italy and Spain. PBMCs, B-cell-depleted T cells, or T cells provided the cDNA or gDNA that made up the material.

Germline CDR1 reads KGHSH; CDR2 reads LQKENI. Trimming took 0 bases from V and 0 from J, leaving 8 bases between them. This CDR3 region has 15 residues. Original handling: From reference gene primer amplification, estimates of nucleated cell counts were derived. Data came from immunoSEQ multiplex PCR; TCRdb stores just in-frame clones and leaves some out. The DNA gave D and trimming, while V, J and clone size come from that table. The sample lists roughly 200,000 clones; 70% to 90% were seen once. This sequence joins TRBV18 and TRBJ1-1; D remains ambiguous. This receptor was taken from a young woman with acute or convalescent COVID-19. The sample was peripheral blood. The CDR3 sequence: CASSPPNGLNTEAFF. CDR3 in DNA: TGTGCCAGCTCACCACCGAACGGTTTGAACACTGAAGCTTTCTTT.